This T cell receptor beta chain was sequenced during a study of blood T cell repertoires in COVID-19. Study background: Acute and convalescent COVID-19 specimens originated in the United States, Italy and Spain. Sources were T cells, B-cell-depleted T cells, or PBMCs; the material itself was cDNA or gDNA.

CDR3 length: 15 residues. CDR1 and CDR2 from the germline V gene are LNHDA and SQIVND (reference sequence). Repertoires were generated with immunoSEQ multiplex PCR, while TCRdb's copy carries only in-frame clones and drops some. Among 190,000 or so clones listed, around 80% were seen once. Notes on this clone: The junction departs from germline at one end; a sequencing error may be responsible.

Material: peripheral blood. The V and J genes are TRBV19 and TRBJ1-1; no reliable D call. This TCR came from a woman of 80 years or more with COVID-19, enrolled during active disease. This CDR3 reads CASTISQTGNTEAFF. Written as DNA, the CDR3 is TGTGCCAGTACTATAAGTCAGACGGGGAACACTGAAGCTTTCTTT. The variable domain in full, with the rest retrieved from reference TRBV19 and TRBJ1-1, is DGGITQSPKYLFRKEGQNVTLSCEQNLNHDAMYWYRQDPGQGLRLIYYSQIVNDFQKGDIAEGYSVSREKKESFPLTVTSAQKNPTAFYLCASTISQTGNTEAFFGQGTRLTVV.